This T cell receptor beta chain was identified in a study of early T cells in non-severe SARS-CoV-2 infection. This clonotype was counted ten times or more. Germline V gene lookup returns CDR1 MNHEY and CDR2 SVGEGT. V dropped 6 bases and J dropped 0; count of bases not matched to a gene: 4. The CDR3 has 14 residues. Separate cDNA molecules each had unique molecular identifiers attached to them. TCRdb fed the 5' RACE reads into MiXCR, producing one record per CDR3 protein. The repertoire includes tens of thousands of distinct CDR3 sequences, over 13% of them detected once, and roughly 3% sits in the top ten.

The TCR comes from an adult who was a healthcare worker with PCR-confirmed SARS-CoV-2 infection or an uninfected control (not recorded which). The chain is built from TRBV6-2 or TRBV6-3 and TRBJ2-7, with 8 bases fitting TRBD2. The sample taken for sequencing was whole blood. The CDR3 bases are TGTGCCAGCAGAGAGACTAGCGACTCCTACGAGCAGTACTTC. This gives the protein CASRETSDSYEQYF.